Presented here are 7 T cell receptor beta chains from one specimen sequenced in a study of siplizumab effects on memory and regulatory T cells. Sequencing used immunoSEQ multiplex PCR; TCRdb keeps in-frame clones, though not all of them. The sample shows approximately 2,700 clones, around 61% of them seen only once. The sequencing sample was made of TEMRA CD8+ T cells sorted from blood. Described subset: unstimulated CD8+ CD45RA+ effector memory T cells. These receptors all stem from a human donor in good health.

This clone came up a few times. This chain uses TRBV2 with TRBJ2-5, with D perhaps TRBD2 (6 bases). Trimming pared 6 bases from V and 3 bases from J, leaving 17 bases between. The CDR3 sequence is 15 residues long. In germline, CDR1 is SNHLY, CDR2 FYNNEI. This CDR3 reads CASSDLDWGEETQYF. In DNA, the CDR3 is TGTGCCAGCAGCGACCTGGACTGGGGGGAAGAGACCCAGTACTTC.

This clone was recorded a few times. The chain is built from TRBV13 and TRBJ2-7; 8 bases match TRBD2. The CDR3 runs to 15 residues. Germline CDR1 and CDR2: PRHDT and FYEKMQ (reference sequence). Trimming removed 7 bases from V and 1 base from J; junction bases left unmatched: 9. The CDR3 nucleotides read TGTGCCAGCACCAAGAAGCGGGAGTTATCCTACGAGCAGTACTTC. It encodes CASTKKRELSYEQYF.

This chain connects TRBV19 to TRBJ2-1, with D maybe TRBD2 (6 bases). The germline gives CDR1 LNHDA, CDR2 SQIVND (reference sequence). Trimming cost V 1 base and J 6 bases, with 10 bases left between them. The CDR3 covers 14 residues. CDR3 nucleotides: TGTGCCAGTAGTATAGGACTAGTAAGCAATGAGCAGTTCTTC. It translates to CASSIGLVSNEQFF.

The rearrangement links TRBV7-1 to TRBJ2-5; TRBD2 agrees at 12 bases. TRBV7-1 counts as an open reading frame of uncertain function. With V trimmed by 5 bases and J by 4 bases, 8 bases remained unmatched. This CDR3 is built from 16 residues. CDR3 sequence (DNA): TGTGCCAGCAGCACCCCTAGCGGGGGGGCCGGAGAGACCCAGTACTTC. This gives the protein CASSTPSGGAGETQYF.

A few counts support this clone. The chain recombines TRBV6-1 with TRBJ1-3, with D unclear. Germline values: CDR1 MNHNS, CDR2 SASEGT. Trimming removed 1 base at V and 0 bases at J, with 13 bases between. The CDR3 has 17 residues. In DNA form, the CDR3 reads TGTGCCAGCAGTGAAGGAATTCGCGGGCTCTCTGGAAACACCATATATTTT. This translates into CASSEGIRGLSGNTIYF.

A word on this clone: A read error is likely here: a far larger clone is one base away. CDR3 protein: CASSQVGDPAYNEQFF. CDR3 nucleotide sequence: TGTGCCAGCAGCCAAGTCGGGGACCCCGCCTACAATGAGCAGTTCTTC. The chain has TRBV4-2 and TRBJ2-1; D could derive from TRBD1 or TRBD2 (5 bases each). The V and J ends lost 1 base and 2 bases respectively, with 12 bases between them. This CDR3 contains 16 residues. Per germline, CDR1 LGHNA and CDR2 YNFKEQ.

The genes are TRBV4-2 and TRBJ2-7; D call uncertain. The length of the CDR3 is 14 residues. The V end lost 4 bases, the J end lost 2 bases, and 12 bases lay between the germline ends. Germline-derived CDR1 and CDR2 are LGHNA and YNFKEQ. CDR3 nucleotides: TGTGCCAGCAGCCCGGGTAGGCCTACCTACGAGCAGTACTTC. This translates into CASSPGRPTYEQYF.